The T cell receptor beta chain under discussion was sequenced for a study of CDR3 diversity in severe acne. TCRdb reprocessed the PCR reads via MiXCR and lists one record per CDR3 protein. The profile shows 97,000 or so distinct CDR3 sequences, roughly 51% of them singletons. The germline V gene has CDR1 SQVTM and CDR2 ANQGSEA. The V end was cut by 3 bases, the J end by 0 bases, with 12 bases between. There are 16 residues in the CDR3. The TCR comes from a male donor with acne. The V gene is TRBV29-1, the J gene TRBJ2-6; D is undetermined. The sequenced sample consisted of blood. The DNA for the CDR3 is TGCAGCGTTGAGGGTAAGGAGATCTCTGGGGCCAACGTCCTGACTTTC. This gives the protein CSVEGKEISGANVLTF.